This TCR beta chain appears in the sequencing data of a study of Ad26.COV2.S vaccination and SARS-CoV-2 variants. Findings and caveats of the study: Researchers reported similar non-spike TCR breadth in vaccine and placebo recipients. Vaccine recipients had higher spike-specific TCR breadth than placebo recipients.

About this clone itself: Its cognate antigen is unknown.

Treatment defined: approximately 18 received Ad26.COV2.S at low or high dose, single or two shots; about five received placebo; per-sample allocation not given. Specimen acquisition occurred on day 63 following the initial vaccine or placebo injection. Donation was by an adult aged 18-55 years who was in Boston. The protocol was immunoSEQ multiplex PCR, while the TCRdb copy is restricted to in-frame clones and leaves out a portion. The sample has hundreds of thousands of clones, 70% to 90% seen once. The material was peripheral blood, obtained in a trial of Ad26.COV2.S vaccine versus placebo. This clonotype was sampled from a person between 18 and 60 years old who received the Ad26.COV2.S COVID-19 vaccine or a placebo.

In DNA form, the CDR3 reads TGTGCCAGCACAGGGAGGGCTAACTATGGCTACACCTTC. This codes for CASTGRANYGYTF. This chain uses TRBV19 with TRBJ1-2; weak D call: TRBD1 (6 bases). Trimming took 9 bases from V and 0 from J, leaving 11 bases between them. Germline CDR1 LNHDA, CDR2 SQIVND (reference sequence). This CDR3 is built from 13 residues.